The 5 T cell receptor beta chains below were found in one sample sequenced in a study of OX40 agonist ivuxolimab in advanced cancers. Assay used: immunoSEQ multiplex PCR; TCRdb lists only in-frame clones, some missing. The sample has about 73,000 clones; around 90% are singletons. Sequenced here: CD4+ or CD8+ T cells sorted from blood, sampled in a trial of the OX40 agonist ivuxolimab. The receptors here all came from an adult with an advanced solid tumor such as melanoma, head and neck, liver or kidney cancer.

The chain uses TRBV4-1 and TRBJ2-5; the match to TRBD2 covers 8 bases. The CDR3 extends over 17 amino acids. Losses at the gene ends were 6 bases for V and 2 bases for J; bases not matched to a gene: 14. Germline V gene sequence: CDR1 MGHRA, CDR2 YSYEKL. The chain's CDR3 is CASSPTRGGVGQETQYF. The CDR3 bases are TGCGCCAGCAGTCCCACTCGGGGGGGAGTGGGACAAGAGACCCAGTACTTC.

This chain uses TRBV9 with TRBJ2-6; D is unresolved. The V gene lost 4 bases and the J gene lost 0 bases, with 5 bases spanning the gap. The germline V gene has CDR1 SGDLS and CDR2 YYNGEE. This CDR3 has 14 amino acids. CDR3 coding DNA: TGTGCCAGCAGCCCCTCCTCTGGGGCCAACGTCCTGACTTTC. This codes for CASSPSSGANVLTF.

CDR3: CASNRLAGAVNQPQHF. Here the CDR3 DNA reads TGTGCCAGCAATCGCCTCGCGGGGGCGGTCAATCAGCCCCAGCATTTT. The chain links TRBV28 to TRBJ1-5; maybe TRBD1 (6 bases). CDR1 is MDHEN and CDR2 is SYDVKM in the germline V gene. Trimming shortened V by 7 bases and J by 3 bases, and 19 bases separated the two germline ends. This CDR3 has 16 residues.

Comment on this clone: One junction end does not reproduce the germline sequence, and a read error may be involved. The V gene is TRBV25-1, the J gene TRBJ2-1; 9 positions agree with TRBD2. Germline-derived CDR1 and CDR2 are MGHDK and SYGVNS. The length of the CDR3 is 13 residues. CDR3 loop: CASSDPWLAGSIF. CDR3 DNA sequence: TGTGCCAGCAGTGATCCCTGGCTAGCGGGATCGATCTTC. Variable domain in full (rest from reference TRBV25-1 and TRBJ2-1): EADIYQTPRYLVIGTGKKITLECSQTMGHDKMYWYQQDPGMELHLIHYSYGVNSTEKGDLSSESTVSRIRTEHFPLTLESARPSHTSQYLCASSDPWLAGSIFGPGTRLTVL.

The V gene is TRBV7-2, the J gene TRBJ2-7, with TRBD2 matching over 9 bases. V was pared by 6 bases and J by 5 bases, with 8 bases of the junction left unmatched. This CDR3 has 14 amino acids. Germline-derived CDR1 and CDR2 are SGHTA and FQGNSA. The CDR3 loop is CASRLPGTSHEQYF. CDR3 nucleotide sequence: TGTGCCAGCAGGCTCCCCGGGACTAGCCACGAGCAGTACTTC.